This entry concerns a single T cell receptor beta chain. It has no known antigen specificity. Base qualities were left out, and no much larger clone turns up one base away. This record belongs to a study of blood T cell repertoires in COVID-19 (dated by TCRdb to 2018 to 2020). General notes on the study: Collaborator samples came from the United States, Italy and Spain and covered acute and convalescent phases of COVID-19. Deeply sampled blood TCRbeta repertoires from subjects exposed to, actively infected with, or recovered from COVID-19 were included in the dataset. Sample metadata almost always included a de-identified subject ID, COVID-19 status, age in years and sex. The prospective study material was composed of cDNA or gDNA derived from T cells, B-cell-depleted T cells, or PBMCs. Samples came from the ongoing ImmuneRACE study (first 160 participants) plus 1,254 subjects from 6 global collaborators. Where HLA class I and class II types were available, the types were taken from metadata supplied by the sample provider, not from assay-based typing. The repertoires were released in a freely available public database intended as a resource for research on the immune response to SARS-CoV-2. Overall study results and their limits: How much clinical and demographic metadata was included differed by source and by participant, and the metadata was provided uncurated.

At one collaborating source in Seattle, patients were enrolled during active infection and were followed longitudinally through the course of disease. Each collaborating institution followed its own protocols to collect whole blood in K2EDTA tubes. For TCRbeta analysis, collaborators shipped samples in one of three forms: frozen whole blood, isolated PBMCs, or DNA extracted from either of those sample types. CDR1 and CDR2 are drawn from the germline V gene: SGHTA, FQGNSA. The CDR3 has 13 amino acids, counting the end cysteine and phenylalanine. The CDR3 DNA has 39 bases and is translated from base 1. Cut back by 8 bases and 0 bases, the V and J ends lie 7 bases apart. TCRbeta CDR3 regions were amplified from genomic DNA by means of the immunoSEQ Assay, a bias-controlled multiplex PCR. Per the original workflow: Nucleated cell counts per sample were estimated from amplification of reference gene primers within the assay. To quantify the absolute abundance of each unique TCRbeta CDR3 rearrangement, sequence reads were collapsed and filtered. Productive Simpson clonality was computed per sample as the square root of Simpson's diversity index over productive rearrangements. TCRdb stores this immuneACCESS table with in-frame sequences only. Part of the clones is absent; in the studies checked, under half of the shortfall reflects unresolved V genes, and no reason is known for the rest. That table gives V, J and clone size, and the DNA gave D and trimming. This sample holds roughly 440,000 clones; approximately 90% were observed only once. The ten largest clones add up to approximately 12% of the sample.

The clonotype comes from a woman aged 45-65 years with COVID-19, enrolled during active disease. The sequenced material came from peripheral blood. The V and J segments used are TRBV7-2 and TRBJ1-4; the D gene lacks a confident call. The CDR3 region has the sequence CASGIPTNEKLFF. DNA sequence: TGTGCCAGCGGCATCCCAACTAATGAAAAACTGTTTTTT.